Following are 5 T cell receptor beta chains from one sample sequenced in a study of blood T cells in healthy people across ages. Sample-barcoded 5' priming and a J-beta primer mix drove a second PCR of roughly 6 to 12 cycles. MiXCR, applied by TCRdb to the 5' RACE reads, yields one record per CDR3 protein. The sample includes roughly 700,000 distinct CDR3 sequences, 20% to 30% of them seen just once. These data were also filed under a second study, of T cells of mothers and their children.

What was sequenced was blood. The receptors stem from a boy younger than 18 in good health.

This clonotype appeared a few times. The DNA of the CDR3 is TGTGCCAGCAGTGAATATGGGGGTGCTGGTCAGCCCCAGCATTTT. Encoded protein: CASSEYGGAGQPQHF. V usage is TRBV25-1 and J usage is TRBJ1-5; the D gene is possibly TRBD1 (5 bases). Germline CDR1 is MGHDK and CDR2 is SYGVNS. V was trimmed by 0 bases and J by 6 bases, leaving 12 bases between them. The CDR3 is made up of 15 amino acids.

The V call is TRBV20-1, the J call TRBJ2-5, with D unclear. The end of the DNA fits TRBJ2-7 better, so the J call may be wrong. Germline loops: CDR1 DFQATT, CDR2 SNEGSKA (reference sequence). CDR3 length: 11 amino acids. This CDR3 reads CSGIWRNEQYF. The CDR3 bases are TGCAGTGGGATTTGGAGAAACGAGCAGTACTTC.

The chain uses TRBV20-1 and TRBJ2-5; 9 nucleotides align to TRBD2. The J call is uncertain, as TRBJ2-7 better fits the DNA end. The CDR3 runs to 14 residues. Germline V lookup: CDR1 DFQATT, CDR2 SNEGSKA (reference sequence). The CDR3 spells CSARALAGHYEQYF. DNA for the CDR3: TGCAGTGCTAGAGCGCTAGCGGGGCACTACGAGCAGTACTTC.

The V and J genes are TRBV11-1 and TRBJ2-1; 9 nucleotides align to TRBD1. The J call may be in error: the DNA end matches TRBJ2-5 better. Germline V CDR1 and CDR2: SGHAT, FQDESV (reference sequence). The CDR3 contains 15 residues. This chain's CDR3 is CASSLGDRDEETQYF. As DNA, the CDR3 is TGTGCCAGCAGCTTGGGGGACAGGGACGAGGAGACCCAGTACTTC.

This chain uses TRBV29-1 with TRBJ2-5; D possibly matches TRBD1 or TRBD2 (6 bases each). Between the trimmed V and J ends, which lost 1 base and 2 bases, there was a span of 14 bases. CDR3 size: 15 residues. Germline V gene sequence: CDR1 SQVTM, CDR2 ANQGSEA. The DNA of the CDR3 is TGCAGCGTTGAAGGAAGGGGGGTACCGCAAGAGACCCAGTACTTC. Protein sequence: CSVEGRGVPQETQYF. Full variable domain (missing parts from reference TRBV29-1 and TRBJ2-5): SAVISQKPSRDICQRGTSLTIQCQVDSQVTMMFWYRQQPGQSLTLIATANQGSEATYESGFVIDKFPISRPNLTFSTLTVSNMSPEDSSIYLCSVEGRGVPQETQYFGPGTRLLVL.